This is a list of T cell receptor beta chains from one sample in a study of early T cells in non-severe SARS-CoV-2 infection. TCRdb re-called the 5' RACE reads with MiXCR, one entry per CDR3 protein. This sample has 80,000 or so distinct CDR3 sequences, with 11% to 15% found just once. Sequencing used whole blood. These receptors originate from an adult who was a healthcare worker with PCR-confirmed SARS-CoV-2 infection or an uninfected control (not recorded which). The CDR3 runs from the conserved cysteine through the conserved F or W. Rows may omit the clone size; those that give it use once, few, many or a size class.

few	TRBV12-3/TRBV12-4	TRBJ1-2	CASSLDGAYGYTF
few	TRBV6-1	TRBJ2-3	CASSGPLAGGVGGTDTQYF
few	TRBV7-3	TRBJ2-1	CASSPVAIGDLNEQFF
many	TRBV5-1	TRBJ2-2	CASSPGGRTGELFF
few	TRBV7-2	TRBJ2-7	CASSLAHRAGEQYF
few	TRBV10-3	TRBJ2-2	CAISESGSTNTGELFF
many	TRBV7-9	TRBJ2-3	CASSLGRRDTQYF
many	TRBV5-4	TRBJ2-5	CASSQDQGGETQYF
NA	TRBV9	TRBJ2-7	CASSVAPDHEQYF
many	TRBV2	TRBJ2-1	CASQDRGYNEQFF
few	TRBV29-1	TRBJ1-1	CSGRGGLNTEAFF
many	TRBV3-1	TRBJ1-1	CASSQGGGHTEAFF
many	TRBV11-2	TRBJ1-4	CASSTGTGLEKLFF
few	TRBV6-1	TRBJ2-7	CASSEAHSRRDEQYF
NA	TRBV4-2	TRBJ1-5	CASSQGGQGDQPQHF
NA	TRBV6-5	TRBJ2-5	CASSRVRGETQYF
many	TRBV5-1	TRBJ2-1	CASSATSGGAGEQFF
NA	TRBV27	TRBJ1-5	CASSLSTGGRQPQHF
NA	TRBV11-3	TRBJ2-1	CASSLLLGPGKQFF
many	TRBV12-3/TRBV12-4	TRBJ2-1	CASRPTASGGVTYNEQFF
NA	TRBV7-9	TRBJ1-1	CASSPGLGVPEAFF
NA	TRBV7-9	TRBJ2-3	CASRHPARGTDTQYF
many	TRBV12-2	TRBJ2-7	CASRPPRGRAHEQYF
many	TRBV7-9	TRBJ2-7	CASRGTGTYEQYF
few	TRBV7-8	TRBJ2-2	CASSPRPPGTYTGELFF
few	TRBV7-8	TRBJ2-2	CASSLITVGGELFF
many	TRBV6-1	TRBJ2-3	CASNRLTTDTQYF
many	TRBV7-3	TRBJ1-6	CASSSSRNSPLHF
many	TRBV29-1	TRBJ2-2	CSVAFSFAPNTGELFF
few	TRBV10-3	TRBJ1-5	CATSAGLIQPQHF
NA	TRBV20-1	TRBJ2-7	CSARDGRGSYEQYF
NA	TRBV3-1	TRBJ1-1	CASSHWASGTEAFF
NA	TRBV2	TRBJ2-1	CASSLAGVDEQFF
NA	TRBV5-1	TRBJ1-1	CASSLAGGSGTEAFF
NA	TRBV2	TRBJ1-3	CASTFLAGNTIYF
many	TRBV18	TRBJ2-7	CASSPSSGGTGVRYEQYF
many	TRBV5-1	TRBJ2-3	CASSLALAGTDTQYF
NA	TRBV29-1	TRBJ2-5	CSVGGPGSGASAQYF
few	TRBV29-1	TRBJ1-1	CSVLDRVNTEAFF
few	TRBV25-1	TRBJ1-4	CASSRSGTYEKLFF
NA	TRBV5-6	TRBJ2-7	CASSLGRLYEQYF
NA	TRBV5-1	TRBJ2-2	CASSLFGGPFTGELFF
many	TRBV29-1	TRBJ2-1	CSALQGEQFF
NA	TRBV2	TRBJ2-5	CASIPGLAATFVQYF
NA	TRBV27	TRBJ2-7	CASSPRGLAVPSYEQYF
few	TRBV5-1	TRBJ2-5	CASSGRVQETQYF
many	TRBV2	TRBJ1-2	CASSPGIGRVDGYTF
few	TRBV10-2	TRBJ2-7	CASRELSYEQYF
NA	TRBV20-1	TRBJ2-5	CSASRTETQYF
few	TRBV7-8	TRBJ2-1	CASSSLGTFGNEQFF
NA	TRBV10-2	TRBJ1-2	CASTLDVGYGYTF
many	TRBV5-1	TRBJ2-7	CASSFLAGGDYEQYF
NA	TRBV6-5	TRBJ2-3	CASSSMRAATDTQYF
NA	TRBV12-3/TRBV12-4	TRBJ1-4	CASSQTGGTEKLFF
NA	TRBV27	TRBJ1-2	CASSLTGTNYGYTF